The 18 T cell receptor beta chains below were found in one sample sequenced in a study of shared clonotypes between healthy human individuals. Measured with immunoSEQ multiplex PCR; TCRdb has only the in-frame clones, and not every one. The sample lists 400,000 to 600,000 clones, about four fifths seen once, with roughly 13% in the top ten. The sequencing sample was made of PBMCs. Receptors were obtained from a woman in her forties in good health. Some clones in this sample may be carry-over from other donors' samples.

The CDR3 DNA reads TGCGCCAGCAGCCAAGCTATCAGCGCTCCGTACAATGAGCAGTTCTTC. It is translated as CASSQAISAPYNEQFF. The gene calls are TRBV4-3 and TRBJ2-1, with D unclear. Trimming shortened V by 1 base and J by 4 bases, and 14 bases separated the two germline ends. Germline V lookup: CDR1 LGHNA, CDR2 YSLEER. The CDR3 length is 16 residues.

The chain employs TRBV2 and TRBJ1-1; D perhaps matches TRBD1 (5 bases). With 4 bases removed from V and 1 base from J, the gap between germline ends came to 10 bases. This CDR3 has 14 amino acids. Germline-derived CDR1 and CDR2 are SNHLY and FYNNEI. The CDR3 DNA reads TGTGCCAGCAGTGGGCTTGGGGGGAACACTGAAGCTTTCTTT. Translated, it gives CASSGLGGNTEAFF.

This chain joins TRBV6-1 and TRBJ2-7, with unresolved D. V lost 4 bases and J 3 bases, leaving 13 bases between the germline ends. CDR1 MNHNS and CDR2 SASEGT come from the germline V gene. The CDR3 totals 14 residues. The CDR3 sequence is CASSGPGQDYEQYF. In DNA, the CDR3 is TGTGCCAGCAGTGGACCCGGGCAGGACTACGAGCAGTACTTC.

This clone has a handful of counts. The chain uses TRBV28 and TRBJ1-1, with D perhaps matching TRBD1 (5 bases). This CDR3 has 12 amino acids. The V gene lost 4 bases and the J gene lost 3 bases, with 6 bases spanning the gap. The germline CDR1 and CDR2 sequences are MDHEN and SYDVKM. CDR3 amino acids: CASSWGDTEAFF. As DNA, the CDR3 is TGTGCCAGCAGTTGGGGGGACACTGAAGCTTTCTTT.

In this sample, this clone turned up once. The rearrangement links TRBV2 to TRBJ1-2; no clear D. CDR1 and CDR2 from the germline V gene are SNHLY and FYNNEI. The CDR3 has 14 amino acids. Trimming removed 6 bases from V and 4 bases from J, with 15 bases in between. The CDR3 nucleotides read TGTGCCAGCAGGAACGTACGAGGAGGCTATGGCTACACCTTC. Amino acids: CASRNVRGGYGYTF.

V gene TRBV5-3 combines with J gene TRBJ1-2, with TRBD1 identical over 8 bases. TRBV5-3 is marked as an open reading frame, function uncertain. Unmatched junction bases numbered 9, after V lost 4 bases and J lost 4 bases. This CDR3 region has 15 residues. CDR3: CARSNPGQGGYGYTF. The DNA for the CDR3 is TGTGCCAGAAGCAATCCCGGACAGGGTGGCTATGGCTACACCTTC.

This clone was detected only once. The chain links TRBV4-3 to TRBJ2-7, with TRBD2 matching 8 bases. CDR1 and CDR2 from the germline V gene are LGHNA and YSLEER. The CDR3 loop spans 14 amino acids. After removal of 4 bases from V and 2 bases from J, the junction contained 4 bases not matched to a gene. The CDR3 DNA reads TGCGCCAGCAGCCGAGCGGGAGCCGCCTACGAGCAGTACTTC. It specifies CASSRAGAAYEQYF.

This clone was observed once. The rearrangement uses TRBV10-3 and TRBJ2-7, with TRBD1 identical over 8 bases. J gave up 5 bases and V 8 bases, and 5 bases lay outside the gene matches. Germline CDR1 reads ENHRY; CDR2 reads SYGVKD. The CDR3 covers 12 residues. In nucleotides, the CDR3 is TGTGCCATCCGCCAGGGGGCGAACGAGCAGTACTTC. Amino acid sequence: CAIRQGANEQYF.

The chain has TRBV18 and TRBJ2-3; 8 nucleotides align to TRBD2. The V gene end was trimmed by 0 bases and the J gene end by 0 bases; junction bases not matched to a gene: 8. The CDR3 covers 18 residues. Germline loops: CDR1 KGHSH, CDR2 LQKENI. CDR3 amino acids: CASSPPTGGPGSTDTQYF. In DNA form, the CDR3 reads TGTGCCAGCTCACCACCAACGGGAGGGCCGGGTAGCACAGATACGCAGTATTTT.

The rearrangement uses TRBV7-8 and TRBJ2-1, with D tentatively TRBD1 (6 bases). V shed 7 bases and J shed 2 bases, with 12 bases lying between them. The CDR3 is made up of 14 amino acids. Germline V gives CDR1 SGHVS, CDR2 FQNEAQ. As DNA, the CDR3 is TGTGCCAGCACTGGGGGCGGAACCTACAATGAGCAGTTCTTC. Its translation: CASTGGGTYNEQFF.

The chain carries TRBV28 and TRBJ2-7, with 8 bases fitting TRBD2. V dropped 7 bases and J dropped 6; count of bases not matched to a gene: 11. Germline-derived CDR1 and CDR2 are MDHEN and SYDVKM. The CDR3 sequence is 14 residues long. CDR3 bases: TGTGCCAGCATAGATTCCGGGACTAGAATCGAGCAGTACTTC. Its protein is CASIDSGTRIEQYF.

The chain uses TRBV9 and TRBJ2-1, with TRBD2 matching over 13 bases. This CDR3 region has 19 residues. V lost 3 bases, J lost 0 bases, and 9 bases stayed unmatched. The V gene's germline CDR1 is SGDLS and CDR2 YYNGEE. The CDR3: CASSGPTRTSGSSYNEQFF. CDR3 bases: TGTGCCAGCAGCGGCCCCACTCGGACTAGCGGGAGCTCCTACAATGAGCAGTTCTTC.

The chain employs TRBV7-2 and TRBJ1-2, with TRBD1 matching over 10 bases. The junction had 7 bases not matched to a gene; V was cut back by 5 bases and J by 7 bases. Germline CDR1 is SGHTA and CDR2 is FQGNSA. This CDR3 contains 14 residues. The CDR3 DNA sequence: TGTGCCAGCAGCCCCCGGACAGGGGGAGCTGGCTACACCTTC. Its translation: CASSPRTGGAGYTF.

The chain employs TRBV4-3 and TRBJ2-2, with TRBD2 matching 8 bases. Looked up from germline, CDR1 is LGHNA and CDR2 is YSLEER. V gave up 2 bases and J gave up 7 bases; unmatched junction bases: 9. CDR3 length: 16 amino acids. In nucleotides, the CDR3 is TGCGCCAGCAGCCAAAAAGCGGGAGTACTTGGCGGGGAGCTGTTTTTT. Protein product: CASSQKAGVLGGELFF.

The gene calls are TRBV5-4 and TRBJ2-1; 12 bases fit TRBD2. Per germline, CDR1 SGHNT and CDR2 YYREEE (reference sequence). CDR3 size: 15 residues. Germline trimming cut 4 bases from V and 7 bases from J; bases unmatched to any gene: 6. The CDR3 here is CASSPGLAGSNEQFF. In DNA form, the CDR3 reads TGTGCCAGCAGCCCGGGACTAGCGGGCTCAAATGAGCAGTTCTTC.

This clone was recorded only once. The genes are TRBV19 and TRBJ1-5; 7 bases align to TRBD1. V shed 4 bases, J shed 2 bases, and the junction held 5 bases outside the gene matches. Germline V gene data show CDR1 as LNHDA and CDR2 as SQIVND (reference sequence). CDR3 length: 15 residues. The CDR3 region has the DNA TGTGCCAGTAGTAAGGACAGGATGGGCAATCAGCCCCAGCATTTT. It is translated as CASSKDRMGNQPQHF.

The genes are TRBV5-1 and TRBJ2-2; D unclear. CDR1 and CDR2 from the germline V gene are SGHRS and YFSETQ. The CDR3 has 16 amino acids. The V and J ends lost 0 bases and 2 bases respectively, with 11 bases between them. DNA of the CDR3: TGCGCCAGCAGCTTGGCACCGGGCTATAACACCGGGGAGCTGTTTTTT. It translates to CASSLAPGYNTGELFF.

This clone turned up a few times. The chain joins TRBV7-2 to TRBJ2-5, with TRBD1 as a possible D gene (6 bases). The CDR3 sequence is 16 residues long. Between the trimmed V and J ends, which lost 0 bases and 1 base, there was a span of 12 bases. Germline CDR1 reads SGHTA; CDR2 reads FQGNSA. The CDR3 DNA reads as TGTGCCAGCAGCTTAGCGCAGGGGATCGCCCAAGAGACCCAGTACTTC. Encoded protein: CASSLAQGIAQETQYF.